This T cell receptor beta chain is drawn from a study of cytomegalovirus exposure and HLA in healthy donors. Overall study: Unique TCRs from HLA-typed donors, 80 million to 100 million of them, were held in an early data release.

For this clone: Its matching antigen is unknown.

This CDR3 region has 14 residues. Germline V gives CDR1 GTSNPN, CDR2 SVGIG (reference sequence). The V and J ends lost 3 bases and 3 bases, in that order; junction bases with no gene match: 5. In the PCR, 60 Vbeta and 13 Jbeta primers were used. Sequenced by immunoSEQ multiplex PCR; TCRdb stores in-frame clones only, minus some. The sample shows approximately 150,000 clones, roughly 76% of them seen only once. Study-level findings and limits: Later genetic work tied a missense DCLRE1C variant to beta-chain V and J trimming. TRBV6-2, TRBV6-3 and other indistinguishable V segments were excluded.

The V call is TRBV30, the J call TRBJ2-1, with TRBD2 identical over 7 bases. The sample comprised PBMCs. The TCR was taken from a woman between 25 and 40 years old in good health and CMV-seronegative. CDR3 residues: CAWRASGGYNEQFF. The CDR3 region has the DNA TGTGCCTGGAGAGCTAGCGGAGGCTACAATGAGCAGTTCTTC.